This T cell receptor (beta chain) was obtained from a study of blood T cells in healthy people across ages. The J segment lost 2 bases and the V segment lost 8 bases, leaving 4 bases of the junction unmatched. The CDR3 sequence is 15 residues long. Germline V gene lookup returns CDR1 SEHNR and CDR2 FQNEAQ (reference sequence). This clonotype has a count of ten or more. Next came a second PCR, run for 7 to 11 cycles, which used a sample-barcoded 5' primer along with a J-beta primer mix. TCRdb analysed the 5' RACE reads with MiXCR anew, one entry per CDR3 protein. Of around 900,000 distinct CDR3 sequences in the sample, about 28% were seen once.

This chain uses TRBV7-9 with TRBJ2-3; 13 bases align to TRBD2. The TCR sequence derives from a woman of 80 years or more in good health. What was sequenced was blood. CDR3 protein: CASGLAGADTDTQYF. CDR3 in DNA: TGTGCCAGCGGACTAGCGGGGGCTGACACAGATACGCAGTATTTT.